This T cell receptor (gamma chain) is from a study of intestinal T cells in coeliac disease (dated by TCRdb to 2018 to 2020). Regarding the research as a whole: Coeliac patients were much younger than controls, with mean ages of 16.0 versus 54.8 years in the TRG cohort. The TCR-delta (TRD) cohort included duodenal biopsies from around eleven coeliac disease patients and around eleven non-coeliac controls. A second, larger TCR-gamma (TRG) cohort included duodenal biopsies from approximately 36 coeliac disease patients and over 20 non-coeliac controls.

In its sample, this clone was seen a few times. The antigen this receptor binds is unknown. Base qualities were left out, and no much larger clone turns up one base away. The study at large found these results: Repeated CDR3 amino acid sequences could not be distinguished from PCR duplicates in the analysis. A significant age difference was observed between coeliac and control groups, although significant classification was not yielded by an age-split analysis. TRG clustering correctly classified most of the roughly 54 biopsies (around 94%), with a reported leave-one-out accuracy of around 90%. FFPE-derived DNA was found to be relatively degraded, and loss of a proportion of TCR sequences in each sample was likely caused by this degradation. In training, clustering based on TRD kmers put all 22 biopsies in the right class, and the reported leave-one-out accuracy was 91%.

To prepare the library, multiplex PCR was applied. Sequencing used an Ion Torrent PGM. TRG repertoires were amplified from around 0.2 ug of biopsy DNA using the LymphoTrack kit, whose primers carry Illumina adapters. TRG amplicons were purified using AMPure XP beads, were quantified on a 2100 Bioanalyzer, and were pooled equimolarly. An Ion PGM instrument was used to sequence the TRG libraries. The study's processing was this. Reads in which more than 10% of nucleotides fell below the per-patient third-quartile quality score were removed with FastX. IMGT/HighV-QUEST was used to align the reads, assigning V, D and J genes, identifying CDR3 regions and assessing functionality. After the sequences were translated into amino acids, every sequence predicted to be non-functional was thrown out. CDR3s were split into kmers, with and without positional annotation; kmer frequencies underwent PCA, and samples were clustered using all 1023 combinations of PCs 1-10. Classification was validated by leave-one-out cross-validation, re-optimising parameters on the remaining samples each time. Shannon diversity was calculated using the vegan R package from repeated random subsamples equal to the lowest read count. Clones were re-identified by TCRdb from the public reads with CATT, and rows with the same DNA were merged. The V and J calls follow TCRdb's processing rather than the paper's. The sample profile shows around 1,800 gamma-chain clones; 40% to 55% of them were found once. Of the sample, more than 7% falls within the top ten clones.

Genomic DNA was extracted with the QIAamp DNA FFPE tissue kit from ten 5-um FFPE scrolls per case. To test whether coeliac disease could be classified from the TCR repertoire, the study used duodenal biopsies that were formalin-fixed paraffin-embedded, fully anonymised, and surplus to diagnostic needs. The V end gives up 1 base and the J end 7 bases, leaving 13 bases in the junction not matched to a gene. The CDR3 sequence holds 15 residues, the cysteine and phenylalanine included. Only the CDR3 part of the read is kept: 45 bases, read in frame from the first base. In the germline V gene, CDR1 corresponds to EGSNGY and CDR2 to YDSYNSKV.

The sequence is built from TRGV2 and TRGJ1 or TRGJ2. The specimen sequenced was a duodenal biopsy. This clonotype was sampled from a human donor with celiac disease. The DNA sequence follows: TGTGCCACCTGGGACGGCCCCCCGGGGTGGTATAAGAAACTCTTT. It specifies CATWDGPPGWYKKLF.